This TCR beta chain stems from a study of CD4 T cells in relation to SARS-CoV-2 and coronaviruses. Study-level points and caveats: Monoreactive clones expanded significantly more to SARS-CoV-2 than crossreactive clones did. No crossreactivity against non-spike viral proteins was tested here. According to naive versus memory sequencing, detected responses are memory recall, not newly primed.

This CDR3 has 19 amino acids. After removal of 3 bases from V and 1 base from J, the junction contained 8 bases not matched to a gene. CDR1 is KGHSH, CDR2 LQKENI, per germline. Concerning this clone: Its specificity is not known.

Naive and memory CD4+ T cell DNA was deep-sequenced without culture. TCRdb's copy holds only in-frame clones and misses some; the assay was immunoSEQ multiplex PCR. The sample consists of 50,000 to 70,000 clones, about 90% of them appearing once. Sequenced: naive CD4+ T cells from PBMCs. As to subset: naive CD4+ T cells isolated by negative enrichment. The chain combines TRBV18 with TRBJ2-1, with 14 bases identical to TRBD2. The source of this sequence is an adult with COVID-19. In DNA form, the CDR3 reads TGTGCCAGCTCACCTATGGGACTAGCGGGAGAAGGTTCCTACAATGAGCAGTTCTTC. Encoded protein: CASSPMGLAGEGSYNEQFF.